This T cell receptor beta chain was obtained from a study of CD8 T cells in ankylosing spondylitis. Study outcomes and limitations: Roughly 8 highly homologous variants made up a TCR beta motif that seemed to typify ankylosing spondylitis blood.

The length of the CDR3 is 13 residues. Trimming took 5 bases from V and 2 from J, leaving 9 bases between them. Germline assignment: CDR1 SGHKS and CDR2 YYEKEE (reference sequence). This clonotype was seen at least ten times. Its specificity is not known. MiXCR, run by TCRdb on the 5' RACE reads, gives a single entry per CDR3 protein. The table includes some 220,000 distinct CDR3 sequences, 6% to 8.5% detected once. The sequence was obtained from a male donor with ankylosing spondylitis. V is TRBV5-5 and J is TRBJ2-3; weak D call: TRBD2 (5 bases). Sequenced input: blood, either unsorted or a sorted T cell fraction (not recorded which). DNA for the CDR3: TGTGCCAGCAGGTGGGGAGTCACAGATACGCAGTATTTT. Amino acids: CASRWGVTDTQYF. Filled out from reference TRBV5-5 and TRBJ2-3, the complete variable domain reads DAGVTQSPTHLIKTRGQQVTLRCSPISGHKSVSWYQQVLGQGPQFIFQYYEKEERGRGNFPDRFSARQFPNYSSELNVNALLLGDSALYLCASRWGVTDTQYFGPGTRLTVL.